This T cell receptor beta chain was retrieved from a study of T cell changes during pregnancy in multiple sclerosis. Data came from immunoSEQ multiplex PCR; TCRdb stores just in-frame clones and leaves some out. This table has around 65,000 clones, 91% appearing once. Sample: peripheral blood, taken in the third trimester of pregnancy. The TCR was taken from a female donor in good health, enrolled as a control in a pregnancy study.

DNA for the CDR3: TGTGCCAGCAGCCCCCGGGGGGAAACCTACGAGCAGTACTTC. The encoded protein is CASSPRGETYEQYF. The chain recombines TRBV7-2 with TRBJ2-7, with 7 bases fitting TRBD2. The germline CDR1 and CDR2 sequences are SGHTA and FQGNSA. Losses at the gene ends were 5 bases for V and 2 bases for J; bases not matched to a gene: 6. There are 14 residues in the CDR3.